There are a few counts of the clone carrying this T cell receptor beta chain. Antigen specificity is unknown. This sample is drawn from a study of T cells in Graves' hyperthyroidism and ophthalmopathy. Study-wide results and limits: Blood also held most thyroid clonotypes expanded beyond 0.001.

Template material for amplifying TCR beta CDR3 regions consisted of RNA transcripts. The primer set for the first-round RT-PCR of the TCR CDR3 was HTBI. TCRdb recomputed calls from the multiplex PCR reads with MiXCR, one row per CDR3 protein. The table records a few hundred thousand distinct CDR3 sequences, 15% to 17% of them present only once. Germline trimming cut 4 bases from V and 5 bases from J; bases unmatched to any gene: 9. Germline V gives CDR1 LNHDA, CDR2 SQIVND (reference sequence). CDR3 length: 15 residues. The specimen sequenced was blood. The receptor's source is a woman in her 30s with Graves' hyperthyroidism. The chain is built from TRBV19 and TRBJ1-1; TRBD1 matches 8 bases. CDR3 in DNA: TGTGCCAGTAGTACGCCTAGTGACAGGGGAACTGAAGCTTTCTTT. It encodes CASSTPSDRGTEAFF. The whole variable domain, remainder taken from reference TRBV19 and TRBJ1-1, is DGGITQSPKYLFRKEGQNVTLSCEQNLNHDAMYWYRQDPGQGLRLIYYSQIVNDFQKGDIAEGYSVSREKKESFPLTVTSAQKNPTAFYLCASSTPSDRGTEAFFGQGTRLTVV.